The T cell receptor (beta chain) described here comes from a study of cytomegalovirus exposure and HLA in healthy donors. Regarding the study as a whole: The study carried out a later analysis of TCR beta sequences. It associated 15,000 to 20,000 of them with specific HLA alleles at a false discovery rate of 0.05. A missense DCLRE1C variant was associated with V- and J-gene trimming of TCR beta chains in a later analysis, and an independent cohort replicated the association.

PCR was performed using 60 Vbeta and 13 Jbeta primers. Authors' analysis steps: Some 9.9 million shared chains were among approximately 80 million unique TCR beta chains counted in a later analysis. Assay: immunoSEQ multiplex PCR; the TCRdb copy retains only in-frame clones and omits some. The V and J calls and the clone size are those of that table, but D and trimming were determined from the DNA. The data hold roughly 120,000 clones, with roughly 71% observed a single time. On this clone: Antigen unknown.

Though nominally healthy at sampling, donors likely had unrecorded immune exposures. CDR1 is SGHRS and CDR2 is YFSETQ in the germline V gene. The CDR3 consists of 15 residues. Germline trimming cut 0 bases from V and 4 bases from J; bases unmatched to any gene: 6. This TCR was sampled from a man aged 18 to 30 in good health and CMV-seropositive. The specimen sequenced was PBMCs. The chain carries TRBV5-1 and TRBJ1-2; 7 positions match TRBD1. The CDR3 nucleotides are TGCGCCAGCAGCTTGGATCCAGGGGGAGCCTATGGCTACACCTTC. As protein: CASSLDPGGAYGYTF.